These T cell receptor beta chains were read from a single sample in a study of response to subunit inactivated influenza vaccine. TCRdb passed the RT-PCR reads through MiXCR, listing each CDR3 protein once. The sample lists around 200,000 distinct CDR3 sequences, about 12% seen once, with 25% to 30% in the top ten. These data were likewise used in another study, on T cells expressing NK-cell markers.

Sequenced here: CD8+ T cells sorted from PBMCs, sampled 12 days after vaccination. The receptors shown here come from a man aged 50 to 60 who received an inactivated influenza vaccine. CDR3s include the opening cysteine and the closing phenylalanine or tryptophan. The D gene is left open where the match is weak. For some rows the clone size is stated as once, few or many, or as a class when expanded; others skip it.

v_call	j_call	clone_size	d_call	cdr3_aa	cdr3_nt
TRBV7-8	TRBJ1-1	few	TRBD1	CASSNLDRGGTEAFF	TGTGCCAGCAGCAACCTGGACAGGGGGGGAACTGAAGCTTTCTTT
TRBV4-3	TRBJ2-1	-	TRBD1	CASRRGYGQGFEQFF	TGCGCCAGCAGGAGGGGATACGGACAGGGTTTTGAGCAGTTCTTC
TRBV5-8	TRBJ2-3	-	-	CASSPRGRGGDTQYF	TGTGCCAGCAGCCCTCGTGGCAGGGGAGGAGATACGCAGTATTTT
TRBV7-2	TRBJ2-3	few	-	CASSLGISDTQYF	TGTGCCAGCAGCTTAGGGATCTCCGATACGCAGTATTTT
TRBV7-9	TRBJ1-2	many	-	CASSASGTSYGYTF	TGTGCCAGCAGCGCCTCCGGGACAAGTTATGGCTACACCTTC
TRBV19	TRBJ2-5	few	-	CASSMPGARGQETQYF	TGTGCCAGTAGTATGCCAGGGGCCCGGGGACAAGAGACCCAGTACTTC
TRBV20-1	TRBJ1-5	few	-	CSARERRSHYQPQHF	TGCAGTGCTAGAGAACGAAGGTCCCATTATCAGCCCCAGCATTTT
TRBV25-1	TRBJ2-2	few	-	CASSEDYRGELFF	TGTGCCAGCAGTGAAGACTACAGGGGGGAGCTGTTTTTT
TRBV28	TRBJ1-5	-	TRBD1	CASAEGQLNQPQHF	TGTGCCAGCGCTGAGGGACAGTTAAATCAGCCCCAGCATTTT
TRBV7-2	TRBJ2-5	few	-	CASSLWGPETQYF	TGTGCCAGCAGCCTCTGGGGTCCAGAGACCCAGTACTTC
TRBV5-1	TRBJ1-2	few	TRBD1	CASSAGQGVNYGYTF	TGCGCCAGCAGCGCCGGACAGGGGGTTAACTATGGCTACACCTTC
TRBV29-1	TRBJ2-7	few	-	CTCAPYPGQSYEQYF	TGCACTTGCGCCCCTTACCCAGGACAGTCCTACGAGCAGTACTTC
TRBV12-3/TRBV12-4	TRBJ2-7	many	-	CASSLGPDEQYF	TGTGCCAGCAGTTTGGGACCGGACGAGCAGTACTTC